The 2 T cell receptor beta chains given below trace back to one sample, sequenced in a study of cytomegalovirus exposure and HLA in healthy donors. PCR amplification relied on 60 Vbeta primers (plus 13 Jbeta primers). Produced via immunoSEQ multiplex PCR; TCRdb's table is partial and in-frame only. The sample lists 150,000 or so clones, roughly 79% seen once, with approximately 2.8% in the top ten. Sequencing was carried out using PBMCs. All receptors come from a man younger than 35 in good health and CMV-seronegative.

The genes are TRBV30 and TRBJ2-3; 8 nucleotides match TRBD2. Germline V lookup: CDR1 GTSNPN, CDR2 SVGIG (reference sequence). The CDR3 is 14 residues long. Trimming at V came to 5 bases and at J to 0 bases, leaving 4 bases not matched to a gene. In DNA, the CDR3 is TGTGCCTGGCGGGGGGGGGTCAGCACAGATACGCAGTATTTT. Its translation: CAWRGGVSTDTQYF.

The V call is TRBV5-1, the J call TRBJ2-5; D not certain. The tail of the sequence fits TRBJ2-7 better, so the J call may be wrong. The CDR3 consists of 13 residues. Looked up from germline, CDR1 is SGHRS and CDR2 is YFSETQ. CDR3 sequence reads: CASSFEDSYEQYF. CDR3 in DNA: TGCGCCAGCAGCTTCGAGGATAGCTACGAGCAGTACTTC.